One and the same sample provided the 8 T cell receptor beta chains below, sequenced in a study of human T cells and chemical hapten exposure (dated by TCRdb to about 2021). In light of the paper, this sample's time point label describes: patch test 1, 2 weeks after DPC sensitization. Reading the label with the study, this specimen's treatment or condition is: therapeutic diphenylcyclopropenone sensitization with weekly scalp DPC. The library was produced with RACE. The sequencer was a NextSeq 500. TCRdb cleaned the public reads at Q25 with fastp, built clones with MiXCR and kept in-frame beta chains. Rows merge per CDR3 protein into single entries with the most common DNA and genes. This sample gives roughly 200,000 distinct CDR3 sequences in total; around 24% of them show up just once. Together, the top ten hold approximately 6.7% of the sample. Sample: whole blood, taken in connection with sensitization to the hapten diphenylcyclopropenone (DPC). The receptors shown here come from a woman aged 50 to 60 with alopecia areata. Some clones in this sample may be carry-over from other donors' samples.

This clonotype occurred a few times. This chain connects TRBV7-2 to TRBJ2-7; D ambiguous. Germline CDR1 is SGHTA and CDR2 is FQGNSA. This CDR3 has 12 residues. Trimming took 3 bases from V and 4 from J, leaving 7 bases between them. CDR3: CASSFTWYEQYF. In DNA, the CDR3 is TGTGCCAGCAGCTTCACTTGGTACGAGCAGTACTTC.

The CDR3 spells CASSQGRGPQTQYF. In nucleotides, the CDR3 is TGTGCCAGCAGCCAAGGAAGGGGTCCTCAGACCCAGTACTTC. The V call is TRBV3-1, the J call TRBJ2-5, with a possible D match to TRBD1 (5 bases). Trimming removed 1 base from V and 6 bases from J, with 12 bases in between. The CDR3 is made up of 14 amino acids. The germline V gene has CDR1 LGHDT and CDR2 YNNKEL (reference sequence).

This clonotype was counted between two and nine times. CDR3 amino acids: CASSLAPLTSSPLHF. The DNA of the CDR3 is TGCGCCAGCAGCTTGGCCCCCTTAACAAGCTCACCCCTCCACTTT. The V and J genes are TRBV5-1 and TRBJ1-6, with D unresolved. V gave up 0 bases and J gave up 10 bases, with 14 bases separating them. Germline CDR1 reads SGHRS; CDR2 reads YFSETQ. The CDR3 spans 15 residues.

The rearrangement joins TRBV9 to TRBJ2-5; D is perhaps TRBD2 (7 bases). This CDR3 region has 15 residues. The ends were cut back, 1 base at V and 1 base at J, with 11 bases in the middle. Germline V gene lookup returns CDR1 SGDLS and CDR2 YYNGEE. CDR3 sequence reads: CASSVRGTTQETQYF. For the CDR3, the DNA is TGTGCCAGCAGCGTAAGGGGGACTACCCAAGAGACCCAGTACTTC.

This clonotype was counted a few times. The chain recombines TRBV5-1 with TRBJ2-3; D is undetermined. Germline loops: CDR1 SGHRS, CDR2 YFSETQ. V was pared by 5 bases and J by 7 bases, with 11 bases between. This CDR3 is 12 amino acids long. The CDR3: CASSSDLNTQYF. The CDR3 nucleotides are TGCGCCAGCAGTTCTGACCTTAATACGCAGTATTTT.

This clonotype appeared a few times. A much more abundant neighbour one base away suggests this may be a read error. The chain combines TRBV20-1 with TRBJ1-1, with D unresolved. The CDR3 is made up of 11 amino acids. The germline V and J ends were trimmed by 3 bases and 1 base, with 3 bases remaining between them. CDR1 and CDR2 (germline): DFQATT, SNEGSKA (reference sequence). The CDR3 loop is CSARENTEAFF. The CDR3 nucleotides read TGCAGTGCTAGGGAGAACACTGAAGCTTTCTTT.

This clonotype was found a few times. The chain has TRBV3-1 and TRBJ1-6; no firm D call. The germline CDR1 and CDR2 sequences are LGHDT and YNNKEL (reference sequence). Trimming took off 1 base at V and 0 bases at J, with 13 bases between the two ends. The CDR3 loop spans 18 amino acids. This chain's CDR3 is CASSQVPAGSSYNSPLHF. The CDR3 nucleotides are TGTGCCAGCAGCCAAGTTCCGGCCGGCAGCTCCTATAATTCACCCCTCCACTTT. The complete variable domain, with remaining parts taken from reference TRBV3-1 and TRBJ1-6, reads DTAVSQTPKYLVTQMGNDKSIKCEQNLGHDTMYWYKQDSKKFLKIMFSYNNKELIINETVPNRFSPKSPDKAHLNLHINSLELGDSAVYFCASSQVPAGSSYNSPLHFGNGTRLTVT.

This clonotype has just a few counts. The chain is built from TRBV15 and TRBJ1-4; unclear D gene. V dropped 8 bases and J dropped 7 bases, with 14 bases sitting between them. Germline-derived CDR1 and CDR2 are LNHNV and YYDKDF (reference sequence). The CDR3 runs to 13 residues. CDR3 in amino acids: CATRRGSAEKLFF. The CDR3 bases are TGTGCCACCCGTCGGGGATCGGCTGAAAAACTGTTTTTT. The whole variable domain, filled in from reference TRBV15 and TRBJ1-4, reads DAMVIQNPRYQVTQFGKPVTLSCSQTLNHNVMYWYQQKSSQAPKLLFHYYDKDFNNEADTPDNFQSRRPNTSFCFLDIRSPGLGDTAMYLCATRRGSAEKLFFGSGTQLSVL.